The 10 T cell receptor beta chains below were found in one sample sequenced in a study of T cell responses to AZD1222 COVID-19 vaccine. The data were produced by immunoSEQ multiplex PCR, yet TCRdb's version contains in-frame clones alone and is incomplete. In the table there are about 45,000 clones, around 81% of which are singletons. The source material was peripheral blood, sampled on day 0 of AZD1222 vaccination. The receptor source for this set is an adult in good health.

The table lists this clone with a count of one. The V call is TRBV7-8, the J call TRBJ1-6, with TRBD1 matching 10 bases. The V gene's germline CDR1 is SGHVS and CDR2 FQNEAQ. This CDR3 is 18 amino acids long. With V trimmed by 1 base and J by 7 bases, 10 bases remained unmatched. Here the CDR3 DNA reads TGTGCCAGCAGCTTAGTGGGGACAGGGGTTCGAGTAAATTCACCCCTCCACTTT. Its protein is CASSLVGTGVRVNSPLHF.

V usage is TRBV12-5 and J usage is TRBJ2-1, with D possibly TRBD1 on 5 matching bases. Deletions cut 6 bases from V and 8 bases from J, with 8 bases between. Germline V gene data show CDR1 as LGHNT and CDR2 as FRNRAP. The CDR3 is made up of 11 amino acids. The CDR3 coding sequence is TGTGCTAGTGGGGCAGGGTATGAGCAGTTCTTC. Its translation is CASGAGYEQFF.

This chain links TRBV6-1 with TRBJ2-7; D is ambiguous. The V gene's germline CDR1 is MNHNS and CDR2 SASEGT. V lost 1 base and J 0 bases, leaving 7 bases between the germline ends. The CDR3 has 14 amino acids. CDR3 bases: TGTGCCAGCAGTGAAGTTCTACCCTCCTACGAGCAGTACTTC. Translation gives CASSEVLPSYEQYF.

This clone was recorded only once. The CDR3 nucleotides are TGTGCCAGCAGTTTCGCCTACGAGCAGTACTTC. The encoded protein is CASSFAYEQYF. The chain employs TRBV6-2 or TRBV6-3 and TRBJ2-7; D gene ambiguous. CDR1 and CDR2 from the germline V gene are MNHEY and SVGEGT. V lost 4 bases, J lost 2 bases, and 3 bases lay in between. The CDR3 extends over 11 amino acids.

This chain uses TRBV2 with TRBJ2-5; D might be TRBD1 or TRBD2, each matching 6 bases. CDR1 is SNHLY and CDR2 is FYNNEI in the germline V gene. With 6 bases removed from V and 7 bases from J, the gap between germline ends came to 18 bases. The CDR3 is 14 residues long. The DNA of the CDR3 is TGTGCCAGCAGCTCCTCCGGGGGCGAAGGGACCCAGTACTTC. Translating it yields CASSSSGGEGTQYF.

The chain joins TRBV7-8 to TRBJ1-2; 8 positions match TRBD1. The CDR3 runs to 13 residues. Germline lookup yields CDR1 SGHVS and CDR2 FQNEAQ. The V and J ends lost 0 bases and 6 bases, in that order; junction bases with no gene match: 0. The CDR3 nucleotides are TGTGCCAGCAGCTTAGCGACAGGGGATGGCTACACCTTC. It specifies CASSLATGDGYTF.

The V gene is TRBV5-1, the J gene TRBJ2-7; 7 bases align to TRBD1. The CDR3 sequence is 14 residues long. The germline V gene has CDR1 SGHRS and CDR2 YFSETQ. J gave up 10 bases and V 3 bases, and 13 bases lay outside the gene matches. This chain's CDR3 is CASSSQGMDTKQYF. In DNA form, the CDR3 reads TGCGCCAGCAGCTCACAGGGGATGGACACGAAACAGTACTTC. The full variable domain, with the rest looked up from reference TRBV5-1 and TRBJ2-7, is KAGVTQTPRYLIKTRGQQVTLSCSPISGHRSVSWYQQTPGQGLQFLFEYFSETQRNKGNFPGRFSGRQFSNSRSEMNVSTLELGDSALYLCASSSQGMDTKQYFGPGTRLTVT.

The CDR3 DNA reads TGTGCCAGCAGCCTAGCGGGGACCTACGAGCAGTACTTC. Translation gives CASSLAGTYEQYF. The rearrangement uses TRBV6-2 or TRBV6-3 and TRBJ2-7; TRBD2 matches at 9 bases. The junction had 2 bases not matched to a gene; V was cut back by 6 bases and J by 2 bases. CDR3 length: 13 residues. Germline lookup yields CDR1 MNHEY and CDR2 SVGEGT.

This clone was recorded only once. Written as DNA, the CDR3 is TGTGCCATCGCACCAGGAGGAGCAGATACGCAGTATTTT. Its protein is CAIAPGGADTQYF. The chain combines TRBV10-3 with TRBJ2-3, with a weak D call TRBD2 (5 bases). Germline V CDR1 and CDR2: ENHRY, SYGVKD. V was trimmed by 8 bases and J by 4 bases, leaving 13 bases between them. The CDR3 is made up of 13 amino acids.

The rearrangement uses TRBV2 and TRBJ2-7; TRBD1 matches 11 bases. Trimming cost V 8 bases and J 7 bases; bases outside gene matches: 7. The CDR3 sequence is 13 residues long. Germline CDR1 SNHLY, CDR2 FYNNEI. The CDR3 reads CASVGQGASEQYF. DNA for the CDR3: TGTGCCAGCGTTGGACAGGGGGCGTCTGAGCAGTACTTC.